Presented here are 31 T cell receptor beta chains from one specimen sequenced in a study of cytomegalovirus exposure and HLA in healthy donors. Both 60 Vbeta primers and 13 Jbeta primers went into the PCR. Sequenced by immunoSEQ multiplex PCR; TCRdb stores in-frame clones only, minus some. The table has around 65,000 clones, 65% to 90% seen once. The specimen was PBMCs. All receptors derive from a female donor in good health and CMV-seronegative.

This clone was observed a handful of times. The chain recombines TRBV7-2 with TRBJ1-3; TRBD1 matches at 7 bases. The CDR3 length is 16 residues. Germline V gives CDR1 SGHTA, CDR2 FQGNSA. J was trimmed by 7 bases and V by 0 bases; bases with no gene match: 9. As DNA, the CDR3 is TGTGCCAGCAGCTTAGCGCCGCCGGCAGGGGGTAACACCATATATTTT. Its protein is CASSLAPPAGGNTIYF.

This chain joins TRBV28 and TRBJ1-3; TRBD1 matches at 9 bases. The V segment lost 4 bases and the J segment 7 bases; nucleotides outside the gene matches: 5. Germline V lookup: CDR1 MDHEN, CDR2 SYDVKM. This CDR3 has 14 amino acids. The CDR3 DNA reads TGTGCCAGCAGTTCAGGGACAGGGTTGAACACCATATATTTT. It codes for CASSSGTGLNTIYF.

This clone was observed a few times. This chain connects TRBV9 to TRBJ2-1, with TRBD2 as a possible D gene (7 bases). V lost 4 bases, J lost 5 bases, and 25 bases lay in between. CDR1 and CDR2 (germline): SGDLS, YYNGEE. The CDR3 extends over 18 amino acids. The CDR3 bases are TGTGCCAGCAGCCCCTCCGGAGGGGGGGCAGGAATTGACAATGAGCAGTTCTTC. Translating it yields CASSPSGGGAGIDNEQFF.

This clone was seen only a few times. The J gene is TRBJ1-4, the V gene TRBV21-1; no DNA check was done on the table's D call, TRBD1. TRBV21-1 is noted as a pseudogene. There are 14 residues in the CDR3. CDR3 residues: CASMIFQVGEKLFF. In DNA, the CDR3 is TGTGCCAGCATGATTTTCCAGGTCGGTGAAAAACTGTTTTTT.

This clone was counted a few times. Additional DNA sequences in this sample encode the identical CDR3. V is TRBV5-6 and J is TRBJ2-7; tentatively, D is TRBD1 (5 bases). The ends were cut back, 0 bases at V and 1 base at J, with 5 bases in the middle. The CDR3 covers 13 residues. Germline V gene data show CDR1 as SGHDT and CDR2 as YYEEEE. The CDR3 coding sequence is TGTGCCAGCAGCTTGGGACAGTCCTACGAGCAGTACTTC. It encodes CASSLGQSYEQYF.

CDR3 sequence reads: CASSPYPGAPGLAGGSVEQFF. The CDR3 DNA reads TGTGCCAGTAGTCCGTACCCGGGAGCCCCGGGACTAGCGGGAGGATCGGTTGAGCAGTTCTTC. The chain joins TRBV19 to TRBJ2-1, with 15 nucleotides matching TRBD2. V dropped 5 bases and J dropped 9; count of bases not matched to a gene: 23. Germline CDR1 and CDR2: LNHDA and SQIVND (reference sequence). The CDR3 consists of 21 residues.

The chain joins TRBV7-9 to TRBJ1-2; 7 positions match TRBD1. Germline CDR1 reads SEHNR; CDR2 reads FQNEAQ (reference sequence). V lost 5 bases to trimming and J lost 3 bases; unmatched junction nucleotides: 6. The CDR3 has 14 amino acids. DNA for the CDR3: TGTGCCAGCAGCAGAGGCGGACAGGACTATGGCTACACCTTC. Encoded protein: CASSRGGQDYGYTF.

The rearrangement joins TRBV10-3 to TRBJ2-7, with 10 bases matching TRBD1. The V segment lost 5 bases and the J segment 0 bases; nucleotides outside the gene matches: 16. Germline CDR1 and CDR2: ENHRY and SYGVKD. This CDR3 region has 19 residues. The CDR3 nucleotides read TGTGCCATCAGTAGATTGGACAGGGGGGAACTTCCTAACTCCTACGAGCAGTACTTC. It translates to CAISRLDRGELPNSYEQYF.

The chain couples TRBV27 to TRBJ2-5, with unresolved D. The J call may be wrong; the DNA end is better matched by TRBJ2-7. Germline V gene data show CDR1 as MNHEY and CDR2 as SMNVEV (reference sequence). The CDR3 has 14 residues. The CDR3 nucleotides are TGTGCCAGCAGTTTATCACCAGGCCCCTACGAGCAGTACTTC. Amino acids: CASSLSPGPYEQYF.

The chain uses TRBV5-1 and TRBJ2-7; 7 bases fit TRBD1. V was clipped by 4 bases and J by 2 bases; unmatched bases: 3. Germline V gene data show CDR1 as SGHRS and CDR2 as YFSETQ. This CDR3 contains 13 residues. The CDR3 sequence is CASSIGTAYEQYF. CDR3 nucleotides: TGCGCCAGCAGCATAGGGACAGCCTACGAGCAGTACTTC.

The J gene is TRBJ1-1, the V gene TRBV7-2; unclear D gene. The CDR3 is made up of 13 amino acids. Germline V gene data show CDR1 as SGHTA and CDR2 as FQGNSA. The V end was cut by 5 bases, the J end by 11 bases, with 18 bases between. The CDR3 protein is CASSPTQQASAFF. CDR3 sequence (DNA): TGTGCCAGCAGCCCCACCCAACAAGCGAGTGCTTTCTTT.

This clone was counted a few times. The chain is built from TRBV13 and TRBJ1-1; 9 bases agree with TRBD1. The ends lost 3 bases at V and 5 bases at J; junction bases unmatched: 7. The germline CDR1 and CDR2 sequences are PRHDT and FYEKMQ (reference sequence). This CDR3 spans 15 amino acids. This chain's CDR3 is CASSFRGTGQTEAFF. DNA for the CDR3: TGTGCCAGCAGCTTCAGAGGGACAGGGCAAACTGAAGCTTTCTTT.

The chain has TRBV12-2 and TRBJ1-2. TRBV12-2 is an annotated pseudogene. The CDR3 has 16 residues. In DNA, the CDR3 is TGTGCAAGTCGCTTTCCGCCCCTCCTAGCTAACTATGGCTACACCTTC. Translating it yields CASRFPPLLANYGYTF.

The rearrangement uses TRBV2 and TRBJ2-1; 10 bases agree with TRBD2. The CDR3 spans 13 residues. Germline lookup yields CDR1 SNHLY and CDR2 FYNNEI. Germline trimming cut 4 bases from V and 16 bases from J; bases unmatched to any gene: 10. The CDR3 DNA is TGTGCCAGCAGTGGTCTAATAGCGGGGGGCCCTTTCTTC. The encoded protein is CASSGLIAGGPFF.

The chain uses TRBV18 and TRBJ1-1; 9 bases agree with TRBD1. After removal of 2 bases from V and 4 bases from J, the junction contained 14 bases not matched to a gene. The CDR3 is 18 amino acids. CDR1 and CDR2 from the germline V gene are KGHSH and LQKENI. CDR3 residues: CASSPMEQGAVESTEAFF. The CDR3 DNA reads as TGTGCCAGCTCACCAATGGAACAGGGGGCAGTCGAGAGCACTGAAGCTTTCTTT.

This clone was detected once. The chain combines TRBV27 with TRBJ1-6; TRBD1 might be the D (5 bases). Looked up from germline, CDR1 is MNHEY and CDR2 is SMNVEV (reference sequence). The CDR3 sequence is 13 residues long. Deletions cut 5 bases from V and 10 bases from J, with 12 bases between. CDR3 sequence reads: CASSQGRQSPLHF. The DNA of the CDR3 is TGTGCCAGCAGTCAGGGTCGACAGTCACCCCTCCACTTT.

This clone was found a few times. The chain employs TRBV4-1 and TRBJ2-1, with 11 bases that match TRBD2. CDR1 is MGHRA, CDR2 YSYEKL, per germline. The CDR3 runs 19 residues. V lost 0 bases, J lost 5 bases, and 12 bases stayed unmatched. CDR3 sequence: CASSQERVLAGVGDNEQFF. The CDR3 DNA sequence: TGCGCCAGCAGCCAAGAAAGGGTACTAGCGGGAGTTGGGGACAATGAGCAGTTCTTC.

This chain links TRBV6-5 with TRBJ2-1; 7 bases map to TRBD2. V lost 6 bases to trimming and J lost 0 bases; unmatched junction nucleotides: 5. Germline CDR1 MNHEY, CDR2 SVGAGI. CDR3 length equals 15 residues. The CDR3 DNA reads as TGTGCCAGCAGACGAGCGGGAAGCTCCTACAATGAGCAGTTCTTC. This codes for CASRRAGSSYNEQFF.

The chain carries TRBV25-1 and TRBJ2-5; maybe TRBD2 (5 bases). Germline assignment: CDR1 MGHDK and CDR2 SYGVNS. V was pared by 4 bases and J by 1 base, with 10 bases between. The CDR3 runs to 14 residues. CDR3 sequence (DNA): TGTGCCAGCAGTGGAGCGGCGGTCCAAGAGACCCAGTACTTC. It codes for CASSGAAVQETQYF. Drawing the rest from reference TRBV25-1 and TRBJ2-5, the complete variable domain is EADIYQTPRYLVIGTGKKITLECSQTMGHDKMYWYQQDPGMELHLIHYSYGVNSTEKGDLSSESTVSRIRTEHFPLTLESARPSHTSQYLCASSGAAVQETQYFGPGTRLLVL.

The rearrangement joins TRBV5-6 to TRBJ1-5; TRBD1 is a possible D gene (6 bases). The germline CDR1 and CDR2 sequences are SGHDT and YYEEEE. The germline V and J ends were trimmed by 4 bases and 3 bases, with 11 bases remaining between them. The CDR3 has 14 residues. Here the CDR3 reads CASSLQGVNQPQHF. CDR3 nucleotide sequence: TGTGCCAGCAGCCTACAGGGAGTCAATCAGCCCCAGCATTTT.

CDR3 bases: TGTGCCAGCGGGACAGGGGCCACCAGCTCTGGAAACACCATATATTTT. It translates to CASGTGATSSGNTIYF. The chain uses TRBV27 and TRBJ1-3; 10 bases match TRBD1. The trim removed 8 bases at V and 0 bases at J, leaving 7 bases unmatched. In germline, CDR1 is MNHEY, CDR2 SMNVEV (reference sequence). The CDR3 sequence is 16 residues long.

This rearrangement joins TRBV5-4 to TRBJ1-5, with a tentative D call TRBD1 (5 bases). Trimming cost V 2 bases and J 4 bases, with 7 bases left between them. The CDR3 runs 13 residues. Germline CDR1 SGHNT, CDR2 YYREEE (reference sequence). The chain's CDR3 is CASSFDRNQPQHF. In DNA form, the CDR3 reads TGTGCCAGCAGCTTCGACAGAAATCAGCCCCAGCATTTT.

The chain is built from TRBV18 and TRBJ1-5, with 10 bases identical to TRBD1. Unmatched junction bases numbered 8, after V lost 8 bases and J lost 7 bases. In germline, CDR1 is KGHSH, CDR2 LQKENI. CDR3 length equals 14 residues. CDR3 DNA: TGTGCCAGCCGCGGGACAGGGGCGCAGCAGCCCCAGCATTTT. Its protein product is CASRGTGAQQPQHF.

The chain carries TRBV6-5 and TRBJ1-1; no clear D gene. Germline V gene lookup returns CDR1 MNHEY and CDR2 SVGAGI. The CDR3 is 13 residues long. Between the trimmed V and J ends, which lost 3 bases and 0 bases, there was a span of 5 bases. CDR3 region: CASSYQMNTEAFF. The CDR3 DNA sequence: TGTGCCAGCAGTTATCAGATGAACACTGAAGCTTTCTTT.

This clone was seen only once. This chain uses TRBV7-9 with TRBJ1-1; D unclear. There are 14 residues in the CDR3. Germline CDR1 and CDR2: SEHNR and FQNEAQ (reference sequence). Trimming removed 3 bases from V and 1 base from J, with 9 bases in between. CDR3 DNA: TGTGCCAGCAGCTTGATGTCGGGGAACACTGAAGCTTTCTTT. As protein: CASSLMSGNTEAFF.

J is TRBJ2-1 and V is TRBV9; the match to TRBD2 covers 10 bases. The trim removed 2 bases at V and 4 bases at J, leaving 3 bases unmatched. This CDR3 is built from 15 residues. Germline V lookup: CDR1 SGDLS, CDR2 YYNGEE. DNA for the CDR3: TGTGCCAGCAGCGTCGGGACTAGCGAGTACAATGAGCAGTTCTTC. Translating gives CASSVGTSEYNEQFF.

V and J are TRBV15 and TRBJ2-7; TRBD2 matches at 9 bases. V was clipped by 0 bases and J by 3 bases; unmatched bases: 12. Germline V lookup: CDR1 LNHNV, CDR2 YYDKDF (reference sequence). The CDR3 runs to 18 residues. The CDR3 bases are TGTGCCACCAGCAGAGATTGGGGTGGGCTAGCGGGGAACTACGAGCAGTACTTC. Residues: CATSRDWGGLAGNYEQYF.

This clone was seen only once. CDR3 residues: CAWSVLGVTQYF. The CDR3 nucleotides are TGTGCCTGGAGTGTTCTCGGAGTTACGCAGTATTTT. The chain couples TRBV30 to TRBJ2-3, with no clear D. Trimming removed 0 bases from V and 8 bases from J, with 9 bases in between. Looked up from germline, CDR1 is GTSNPN and CDR2 is SVGIG (reference sequence). CDR3 length: 12 residues.

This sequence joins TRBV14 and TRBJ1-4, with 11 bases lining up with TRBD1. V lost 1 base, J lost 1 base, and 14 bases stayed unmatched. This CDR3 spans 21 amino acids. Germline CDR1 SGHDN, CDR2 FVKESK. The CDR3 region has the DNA TGTGCCAGCAGCCAAGGGTTCCCGCGGACAGGGGGCTTGCGAACTAATGAAAAACTGTTTTTT. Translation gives CASSQGFPRTGGLRTNEKLFF. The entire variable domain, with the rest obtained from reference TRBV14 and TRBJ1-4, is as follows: EAGVTQFPSHSVIEKGQTVTLRCDPISGHDNLYWYRRVMGKEIKFLLHFVKESKQDESGMPNNRFLAERTGGTYSTLKVQPAELEDSGVYFCASSQGFPRTGGLRTNEKLFFGSGTQLSVL.

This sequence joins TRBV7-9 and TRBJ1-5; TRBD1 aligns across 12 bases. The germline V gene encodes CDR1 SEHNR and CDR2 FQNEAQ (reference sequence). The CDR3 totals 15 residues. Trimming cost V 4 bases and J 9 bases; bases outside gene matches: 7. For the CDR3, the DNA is TGTGCCAGCAGCTGGGGGACAGGGGGCGCGGGGCCCCAGCATTTT. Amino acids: CASSWGTGGAGPQHF.

This CDR3 is CASTRGSGGAGETQYF. The DNA of the CDR3 is TGTGCCAGCACCCGGGGTAGCGGGGGGGCTGGGGAGACCCAGTACTTC. The chain couples TRBV2 to TRBJ2-5; 11 nucleotides line up with TRBD2. The germline CDR1 and CDR2 sequences are SNHLY and FYNNEI. V trimming: 7 bases; J trimming: 5 bases; junction bases outside the gene matches: 12. This CDR3 is 16 amino acids long.